This T cell receptor beta chain was captured by sequencing in a study of cytomegalovirus exposure and HLA in healthy donors. The PCR employed 60 Vbeta primers together with 13 Jbeta primers. This table comes from immunoSEQ multiplex PCR, and its TCRdb copy is limited to in-frame clones, with some not included. The sample includes 120,000 to 150,000 clones, 82% of them seen just once. Trimming stripped 4 bases from V and 3 bases from J, with 12 bases between. This CDR3 contains 14 residues. Germline CDR1 and CDR2: MNHEY and SVGAGI. On this clone: Its antigen is undetermined.

Study conclusions and caveats: An assumption of roughly uniform sequencing depth across donors underlay the presence/absence analyses. Indistinguishable V segments such as TRBV6-2 and TRBV6-3 were excluded.

Sequenced material: PBMCs. The clonotype originates from a man between 18 and 35 years old in good health and CMV-seropositive. The V gene is TRBV6-5, the J gene TRBJ1-2; a possible D gene is TRBD1 (6 bases). This chain's CDR3 is CASSWQGRDYGYTF. In nucleotides, the CDR3 is TGTGCCAGCAGTTGGCAGGGGAGAGACTATGGCTACACCTTC.